Below are 21 T cell receptor beta chains sequenced from a single sample in a study of cytomegalovirus exposure and HLA in healthy donors. The PCR ran on 60 Vbeta and 13 Jbeta primers. Sequencing was performed with immunoSEQ multiplex PCR; in TCRdb, only in-frame clones are kept and a portion is missing. The table has some 150,000 clones, 70% to 80% seen once. Material for sequencing was PBMCs. These receptors all stem from a middle-aged man in good health and CMV-seronegative.

This sequence joins TRBV28 and TRBJ1-3; TRBD1 is a possible D gene (6 bases). The CDR3 length is 15 residues. V was pared by 4 bases and J by 2 bases, with 12 bases between. The germline gives CDR1 MDHEN, CDR2 SYDVKM. CDR3 nucleotide sequence: TGTGCCAGCAGTTCTCAACCAGGGGCTGGAAACACCATATATTTT. Protein: CASSSQPGAGNTIYF.

This chain uses TRBV30 with TRBJ2-5; 7 bases line up with TRBD1. The CDR3 is 13 amino acids. J was trimmed by 3 bases and V by 3 bases; bases with no gene match: 4. The germline V gene has CDR1 GTSNPN and CDR2 SVGIG (reference sequence). CDR3 nucleotide sequence: TGTGCCTGGAGCCGACAGGGAAAAGAGACCCAGTACTTC. Its translation is CAWSRQGKETQYF.

This clone was observed a handful of times. The DNA of the CDR3 is TGTGCCAGCAGCTTACTAGCGGGAGTCGGGGAGCTGTTTTTT. Amino acids: CASSLLAGVGELFF. The chain employs TRBV11-2 and TRBJ2-2; 10 bases match TRBD2. The CDR3 has 14 residues. Per the germline V gene, CDR1 is SGHAT and CDR2 is FQNNGV. After removal of 2 bases from V and 7 bases from J, the junction contained 1 base not matched to a gene. The full variable domain, in which reference TRBV11-2 and TRBJ2-2 provide the parts outside the CDR3, is EAGVAQSPRYKIIEKRQSVAFWCNPISGHATLYWYQQILGQGPKLLIQFQNNGVVDDSQLPKDRFSAERLKGVDSTLKIQPAKLEDSAVYLCASSLLAGVGELFFGEGSRLTVL.

The sample holds a few counts of this clone. The chain is built from TRBV5-1 and TRBJ2-3; D is uncertain. CDR1 and CDR2 (germline): SGHRS, YFSETQ. V lost 2 bases and J 4 bases, leaving 11 bases between the germline ends. The CDR3 extends over 14 amino acids. The DNA for the CDR3 is TGCGCCAGCAGCTTAAGCGCCCGATCAGATACGCAGTATTTT. Its translation is CASSLSARSDTQYF. The complete variable domain, with remaining parts taken from reference TRBV5-1 and TRBJ2-3, reads KAGVTQTPRYLIKTRGQQVTLSCSPISGHRSVSWYQQTPGQGLQFLFEYFSETQRNKGNFPGRFSGRQFSNSRSEMNVSTLELGDSALYLCASSLSARSDTQYFGPGTRLTVL.

This clone was detected once. The chain joins TRBV4-1 to TRBJ1-1, with 7 bases lining up with TRBD1. CDR3 length: 15 amino acids. The germline V gene has CDR1 MGHRA and CDR2 YSYEKL. After removal of 0 bases from V and 1 base from J, the junction contained 2 bases not matched to a gene. The CDR3 DNA follows: TGCGCCAGCAGCCAAGATCGGACAGGGAACACTGAAGCTTTCTTT. This encodes CASSQDRTGNTEAFF.

V is TRBV7-8 and J is TRBJ2-1, with TRBD2 identical over 14 bases. V dropped 4 bases and J dropped 9; count of bases not matched to a gene: 14. CDR3 length: 18 amino acids. Germline V gene sequence: CDR1 SGHVS, CDR2 FQNEAQ. The CDR3 is CASSSGLAGDSHPGEQFF. The CDR3 coding sequence is TGTGCCAGCAGCTCGGGACTAGCGGGAGACTCTCACCCGGGTGAGCAGTTCTTC.

This chain uses TRBV4-2 with TRBJ2-1; possible D gene TRBD2, 5 bases. V was clipped by 3 bases and J by 6 bases, with 12 bases between them. Germline assignment: CDR1 LGHNA and CDR2 YNFKEQ. The CDR3 sequence is 14 residues long. The DNA of the CDR3 is TGTGCCAGCAGCCAGACGGGATTACGCAATGAGCAGTTCTTC. Its protein is CASSQTGLRNEQFF.

The chain has TRBV28 and TRBJ2-1; D unresolved. CDR3 size: 13 residues. The germline V gene has CDR1 MDHEN and CDR2 SYDVKM. V lost 3 bases, J lost 6 bases, and 9 bases lay in between. The CDR3 nucleotides read TGTGCCAGCAGTTTGGGCAGATCCAATGAGCAGTTCTTC. This encodes CASSLGRSNEQFF. Together with reference TRBV28 and TRBJ2-1, the CDR3 gives the full variable domain: DVKVTQSSRYLVKRTGEKVFLECVQDMDHENMFWYRQDPGLGLRLIYFSYDVKMKEKGDIPEGYSVSREKKERFSLILESASTNQTSMYLCASSLGRSNEQFFGPGTRLTVL.

This rearrangement joins TRBV5-1 to TRBJ2-1, with 14 positions matching TRBD2. This CDR3 is built from 15 residues. Germline V gene sequence: CDR1 SGHRS, CDR2 YFSETQ. The junction had 3 bases not matched to a gene; V was cut back by 4 bases and J by 6 bases. Here the CDR3 reads CASSHGLAGGNEQFF. CDR3 DNA sequence: TGCGCCAGCAGCCACGGACTAGCGGGAGGCAATGAGCAGTTCTTC.

The chain uses TRBV27 and TRBJ1-1; D is perhaps TRBD1 (6 bases). V lost 5 bases and J 4 bases, leaving 14 bases between the germline ends. The CDR3 loop spans 14 amino acids. Germline assignment: CDR1 MNHEY and CDR2 SMNVEV (reference sequence). The CDR3 reads CASSLSGDGTEAFF. The CDR3 DNA reads TGTGCCAGCAGTCTCTCAGGGGATGGCACTGAAGCTTTCTTT.

This clone was recorded only once. The CDR3 sequence is CASSLPPGGDNQPQHF. In nucleotides, the CDR3 is TGTGCCAGCAGTTTACCCCCGGGAGGAGACAATCAGCCCCAGCATTTT. The chain carries TRBV28 and TRBJ1-5, with D unresolved. Deletions cut 2 bases from V and 3 bases from J, with 14 bases between. Germline CDR1 and CDR2: MDHEN and SYDVKM. The CDR3 length is 16 residues. The variable domain in full, completed from reference TRBV28 and TRBJ1-5, reads DVKVTQSSRYLVKRTGEKVFLECVQDMDHENMFWYRQDPGLGLRLIYFSYDVKMKEKGDIPEGYSVSREKKERFSLILESASTNQTSMYLCASSLPPGGDNQPQHFGDGTRLSIL.

This clone has only a few counts. This CDR3 reads CASSSRQGTGYGYTF. In DNA form, the CDR3 reads TGTGCCAGCAGCTCCCGACAGGGGACGGGCTATGGCTACACCTTC. V gene TRBV7-9 combines with J gene TRBJ1-2, with 8 bases lining up with TRBD1. Germline loops: CDR1 SEHNR, CDR2 FQNEAQ (reference sequence). V shed 4 bases and J 4 bases; nucleotides not matched to a gene: 8. This CDR3 is built from 15 residues.

The CDR3 is CAISDMLGDSYF. CDR3 DNA: TGTGCCATCAGTGACATGTTAGGGGACTCCTACTTC. This chain links TRBV10-3 with TRBJ2-7, with a weak D call TRBD2 (6 bases). Germline V gene lookup returns CDR1 ENHRY and CDR2 SYGVKD. This CDR3 is 12 amino acids long. The V end was cut by 3 bases, the J end by 13 bases, with 16 bases between.

The genes are TRBV19 and TRBJ1-3, with 10 bases identical to TRBD1. CDR3 length: 14 residues. V was pared by 6 bases and J by 4 bases, with 3 bases of the junction left unmatched. The germline CDR1 and CDR2 sequences are LNHDA and SQIVND (reference sequence). In DNA, the CDR3 is TGTGCCAGTAGAAGGGACAGGGGCGGAAACACCATATATTTT. It is translated as CASRRDRGGNTIYF.

As for this clone: This CDR3 fails to terminate in the conserved phenylalanine or tryptophan, so it likely reflects a read error. This chain uses TRBV6-8 with TRBJ1-2; a possible D gene is TRBD1 (6 bases). This CDR3 is 13 amino acids long. Between the trimmed V and J ends, which lost 5 bases and 4 bases, there was a span of 11 bases. Germline V CDR1 and CDR2: MNHGY, SAAAGT. CDR3 DNA: TGTGCCAGCAGTCTCGACAGGCTCTATGGCTACACCCTC. It specifies CASSLDRLYGYTL.

The chain employs TRBV6-5 and TRBJ2-7; 8 positions agree with TRBD1. V was clipped by 6 bases and J by 1 base; unmatched bases: 5. CDR3 length equals 14 residues. CDR1 and CDR2 from the germline V gene are MNHEY and SVGAGI. CDR3 bases: TGTGCCAGCAGCCGGGACAGGAAGTCCTACGAGCAGTACTTC. Translating it yields CASSRDRKSYEQYF.

In its sample, this clone was seen once. The rearrangement links TRBV6-5 to TRBJ2-2; perhaps TRBD2 as D (5 bases). The CDR3 loop spans 14 amino acids. Germline CDR1 MNHEY, CDR2 SVGAGI. Trimming cost V 0 bases and J 5 bases, with 7 bases left between them. CDR3 residues: CASSYSWRTGELFF. Here the CDR3 DNA reads TGTGCCAGCAGTTACTCGTGGAGGACCGGGGAGCTGTTTTTT.

The chain carries TRBV5-1 and TRBJ2-3; 10 positions match TRBD1. CDR1 and CDR2 from the germline V gene are SGHRS and YFSETQ. This CDR3 is built from 14 residues. Losses at the gene ends were 4 bases for V and 4 bases for J; bases not matched to a gene: 3. The CDR3 region has the DNA TGCGCCAGCAGCGGTGGACAGGGGGCAGATACGCAGTATTTT. It yields the protein CASSGGQGADTQYF.

The J gene is TRBJ1-2, the V gene TRBV29-1; D not certain. Germline loops: CDR1 SQVTM, CDR2 ANQGSEA. The V end lost 6 bases, the J end lost 4 bases, and 9 bases lay between the germline ends. This CDR3 is 11 amino acids long. As DNA, the CDR3 is TGCAGCGTGGGAGTGACCTATGGCTACACCTTC. It encodes CSVGVTYGYTF.

This clone has only a few counts. CDR3 residues: CSAGPAQGNIQYF. CDR3 nucleotide sequence: TGCAGCGCCGGGCCGGCACAGGGAAACATTCAGTACTTC. This chain joins TRBV29-1 and TRBJ2-4; possibly TRBD1 for D (6 bases). CDR3 length: 13 amino acids. Trimming left V 7 bases short and J 6 bases short, with 16 bases between. CDR1 is SQVTM, CDR2 ANQGSEA, per germline.

The chain's CDR3 is CASSFSGTVKTQYF. DNA for the CDR3: TGTGCCAGCAGTTTTAGCGGGACGGTAAAGACCCAGTACTTC. V usage is TRBV28 and J usage is TRBJ2-5; the match to TRBD2 covers 8 bases. The CDR3 is made up of 14 amino acids. The trim removed 3 bases at V and 6 bases at J, leaving 6 bases unmatched. Germline CDR1 and CDR2: MDHEN and SYDVKM.